Below, 2 T cell receptor beta chains from the same sample are listed, as sequenced in a study of vaccination effects on CD4 cells after COVID-19. Their specific antigens are unknown. Here immunoSEQ multiplex PCR was the method, and the copy in TCRdb shows in-frame clones only, minus some. The sample comprises 20,000 to 30,000 clones, approximately 69% of which are singletons, and approximately 8.3% rests with the top ten. ViraFEST used viral peptide pools to expand antigen-specific CD4+ T cells before sequencing. The authors isolated CD4+ T cells after approximately 9 days of culture. Two doses of either BNT162b2 or mRNA-1273 were given to each participant. Specimen: CD4+ T cells from PBMCs cultured with SARS-CoV-2 spike peptides, collected after COVID-19 vaccination. The receptors stem from a human donor who received a COVID-19 vaccine.

The CDR3 region is CASSPTTGSSTDTQYF. As DNA, the CDR3 is TGTGCCAGCTCACCGACGACAGGGAGTAGCACAGATACGCAGTATTTT. The genes are TRBV18 and TRBJ2-3; 7 nucleotides agree with TRBD1. CDR1 KGHSH and CDR2 LQKENI come from the germline V gene. CDR3 length: 16 residues. V lost 3 bases and J lost 0; bases outside the gene matches: 6.

This chain uses TRBV24-1 with TRBJ2-7, with 7 bases matching TRBD2. CDR3 length: 12 residues. CDR1 and CDR2 from the germline V gene are KGHDR and SFDVKD. The V gene end was trimmed by 3 bases and the J gene end by 7 bases; junction bases not matched to a gene: 2. CDR3 residues: CATSDTGGEQYF. The CDR3 region has the DNA TGTGCCACCAGTGATACGGGGGGAGAGCAGTACTTC.